Below are 22 T cell receptor beta chains sequenced from a single sample in a study of T cells after yellow fever vaccination. MiXCR was run by TCRdb on the 5' RACE reads, yielding one entry per CDR3 protein. The data contain 300,000 or so distinct CDR3 sequences, over 10% of them singletons. The sample consisted of CD4+ T cells sorted from PBMCs, taken 45 days after the yellow fever booster vaccination. These TCRs come from a man aged 30-40 years who received the YFV17D yellow fever vaccine.

The chain has TRBV10-1 and TRBJ2-2; TRBD2 matches 12 bases. Germline trimming cut 6 bases from V and 6 bases from J; bases unmatched to any gene: 5. The CDR3 spans 15 residues. The germline V gene has CDR1 WNHNN and CDR2 SYGVQD (reference sequence). The CDR3 DNA follows: TGCGCCAGCAGCCTACTAGCGGGAGGCCCCGGGGAGCTGTTTTTT. Translating gives CASSLLAGGPGELFF.

This clonotype was counted only a few times. The chain recombines TRBV12-3 or TRBV12-4 with TRBJ1-1; D remains ambiguous. The CDR3 sequence is 13 residues long. The V end lost 9 bases, the J end lost 8 bases, and 19 bases lay between the germline ends. The CDR3 DNA is TGTGCCAGTCCTGGGCTCCTGGCCGCGGAAGCTTTCTTT. Its translation is CASPGLLAAEAFF.

The chain carries TRBV20-1 and TRBJ1-1; D might be TRBD1 (6 bases). There are 12 residues in the CDR3. CDR1 DFQATT and CDR2 SNEGSKA come from the germline V gene (reference sequence). In nucleotides, the CDR3 is TGCAGCCCGCTAGGGGGGAACACTGAAGCTTTCTTT. Amino acid sequence: CSPLGGNTEAFF.

This clonotype was detected only a few times. The chain links TRBV28 to TRBJ2-5; D gene ambiguous. V lost 7 bases and J lost 5, with 14 bases in between. Germline assignment: CDR1 MDHEN and CDR2 SYDVKM. This CDR3 is built from 13 residues. CDR3 amino acids: CASTLSLGETQYF. CDR3 coding DNA: TGTGCCAGCACCCTCAGCCTGGGTGAGACCCAGTACTTC.

This clonotype was counted many times. The chain is built from TRBV29-1 and TRBJ2-1, with TRBD1 identical over 7 bases. V lost 8 bases, J lost 7 bases, and 8 bases stayed unmatched. Germline CDR1 reads SQVTM; CDR2 reads ANQGSEA. This CDR3 is built from 12 residues. CDR3 coding DNA: TGCAGCCAGGGACAGACGGCTAATGAGCAGTTCTTC. Protein product: CSQGQTANEQFF.

There are a few counts of this clonotype. The chain combines TRBV5-1 with TRBJ2-1, with D uncertain. V lost 4 bases, J lost 6 bases, and 8 bases lay in between. The CDR3 consists of 12 residues. Germline CDR1 reads SGHRS; CDR2 reads YFSETQ. CDR3 residues: CASSHDRNEQFF. CDR3 nucleotide sequence: TGCGCCAGCAGCCATGACCGCAATGAGCAGTTCTTC.

J is TRBJ2-5 and V is TRBV20-1; 9 bases match TRBD1. The germline gives CDR1 DFQATT, CDR2 SNEGSKA (reference sequence). J gave up 5 bases and V 1 base, and 11 bases lay outside the gene matches. The CDR3 sequence is 16 residues long. CDR3 nucleotides: TGCAGTGCTAGAGTTTCATCGGGACAGGGATTCGAGACCCAGTACTTC. Translation gives CSARVSSGQGFETQYF.

The CDR3 is CSAPPQGASFVGTQYF. For the CDR3, the DNA is TGCAGTGCTCCCCCCCAGGGGGCGTCCTTCGTAGGGACCCAGTACTTC. The chain couples TRBV20-1 to TRBJ2-5; TRBD1 matches 8 bases. V was pared by 5 bases and J by 7 bases, with 18 bases of the junction left unmatched. Germline V gene data show CDR1 as DFQATT and CDR2 as SNEGSKA (reference sequence). The CDR3 contains 16 residues.

The chain combines TRBV9 with TRBJ2-3; 10 bases fit TRBD2. Germline V gene sequence: CDR1 SGDLS, CDR2 YYNGEE. Trimming at V came to 7 bases and at J to 5 bases, leaving 16 bases not matched to a gene. The CDR3 extends over 17 amino acids. CDR3 nucleotides: TGTGCCAGCGGTCGTCCAGCGGGAGGGTTATGGGAAGATACGCAGTATTTT. As protein: CASGRPAGGLWEDTQYF. The full variable domain, with the rest looked up from reference TRBV9 and TRBJ2-3, is DSGVTQTPKHLITATGQRVTLRCSPRSGDLSVYWYQQSLDQGLQFLIQYYNGEERAKGNILERFSAQQFPDLHSELNLSSLELGDSALYFCASGRPAGGLWEDTQYFGPGTRLTVL.

The chain employs TRBV10-3 and TRBJ2-1; 8 nucleotides line up with TRBD2. Germline values: CDR1 ENHRY, CDR2 SYGVKD. This CDR3 contains 14 residues. J lost 0 bases, V lost 8 bases, and 3 bases had no gene match. The CDR3 DNA is TGTGCCATCTCGACTAGCGACTCCTACAATGAGCAGTTCTTC. Translating gives CAISTSDSYNEQFF.

This clonotype was seen a few times. The CDR3 DNA reads as TGTGCCAGCAGTTATAGGTATACCCAGTACTTC. The encoded protein is CASSYRYTQYF. This chain connects TRBV28 to TRBJ2-5; D gene uncertain. V was cut by 4 bases and J by 8 bases, with 8 bases left in between. CDR1 and CDR2 (germline): MDHEN, SYDVKM. The CDR3 covers 11 residues.

This sequence joins TRBV4-1 and TRBJ1-3; D call uncertain. This CDR3 has 16 amino acids. CDR1 and CDR2 (germline): MGHRA, YSYEKL. V lost 0 bases to trimming and J lost 4 bases, with 13 bases between them. CDR3 nucleotides: TGCGCCAGCAGCCAAGATCCAAGAGGGAGAGGAAACACCATATATTTT. Translated, it gives CASSQDPRGRGNTIYF.

Details on this clonotype: This may stem from a read error, because a much larger clone lies one nucleotide away. The CDR3 does not end in the conserved phenylalanine or tryptophan, so this is likely a read error. The V and J genes are TRBV11-2 and TRBJ2-3; possible D gene TRBD2, 6 bases. Trimming stripped 4 bases from V and 5 bases from J, with 10 bases between. The CDR3 contains 13 residues. Germline-derived CDR1 and CDR2 are SGHAT and FQNNGV. CDR3 sequence (DNA): TGTGCCAGCAGCTCCCTCGGGGGAGATACGCAGTATATT. It specifies CASSSLGGDTQYI.

A word on this clonotype: A read error is possible here, since a much larger clone lies one base away. The chain has TRBV18 and TRBJ1-1; unclear D gene. The V gene's germline CDR1 is KGHSH and CDR2 LQKENI. The CDR3 runs 15 residues. The CDR3 DNA follows: TGTGCCAGCTCACCACTGAAAGGCTGGAACAATGAAGCTTTCTTT. Translated, it gives CASSPLKGWNNEAFF.

For the CDR3, the DNA is TGCAGCATTCAACAGGGTATAGAGACCCAGTACTTC. Amino acids: CSIQQGIETQYF. This chain uses TRBV29-1 with TRBJ2-5; perhaps TRBD1 as D (6 bases). Trimming removed 8 bases from V and 4 bases from J, with 14 bases in between. CDR3 length: 12 residues. The V gene's germline CDR1 is SQVTM and CDR2 ANQGSEA.

The sample holds many counts of this clonotype. This CDR3 reads CASSTSLENGELFF. In DNA, the CDR3 is TGTGCCAGCAGTACGTCCTTGGAGAACGGGGAGCTGTTTTTT. V is TRBV12-3 or TRBV12-4 and J is TRBJ2-2, with unresolved D. The V end lost 5 bases, the J end lost 7 bases, and 14 bases lay between the germline ends. The CDR3 extends over 14 amino acids.

The rearrangement links TRBV20-1 to TRBJ1-5; D not certain. Germline values: CDR1 DFQATT, CDR2 SNEGSKA (reference sequence). The CDR3 contains 13 residues. V gave up 1 base and J gave up 2 bases, with 6 bases separating them. This chain's CDR3 is CSARASGNQPQHF. DNA of the CDR3: TGCAGTGCTAGAGCCTCCGGCAATCAGCCCCAGCATTTT.

The J gene is TRBJ2-1, the V gene TRBV27; 7 bases are a match to TRBD1. The V gene's germline CDR1 is MNHEY and CDR2 SMNVEV (reference sequence). CDR3 length equals 12 residues. V lost 6 bases and J lost 8; bases outside the gene matches: 4. The CDR3 is CASRRQGHEQFF. CDR3 DNA: TGTGCCAGCAGGAGACAGGGCCATGAGCAGTTCTTC.

This clonotype was seen a handful of times. The chain employs TRBV2 and TRBJ1-1; D is unresolved. The V end lost 7 bases, the J end lost 10 bases, and 16 bases lay between the germline ends. Germline V gives CDR1 SNHLY, CDR2 FYNNEI. The CDR3 runs to 12 residues. This CDR3 reads CASTPPGRAAFF. In DNA, the CDR3 is TGTGCCAGCACCCCACCCGGTCGTGCAGCTTTCTTT.

V usage is TRBV6-1 and J usage is TRBJ2-7; 10 positions match TRBD2. Germline V gene lookup returns CDR1 MNHNS and CDR2 SASEGT. This CDR3 has 16 amino acids. V dropped 5 bases and J dropped 0; count of bases not matched to a gene: 7. DNA for the CDR3: TGTGCCAGCAGTATTACAGCGGGAGGGGACTCCTACGAGCAGTACTTC. This encodes CASSITAGGDSYEQYF.

This clonotype was counted only a few times. V usage is TRBV27 and J usage is TRBJ2-7; a weak D match, TRBD2 (5 bases). The CDR3 covers 15 residues. V was shortened by 5 bases and J by 1 base, with 15 bases between the two germline ends. Germline loops: CDR1 MNHEY, CDR2 SMNVEV (reference sequence). In DNA form, the CDR3 reads TGTGCCAGCAGTGTGGACTCTTTGGGGTCCTACGAGCAGTACTTC. This encodes CASSVDSLGSYEQYF.

The V gene is TRBV9, the J gene TRBJ2-3, with D hard to call. With 2 bases removed from V and 1 base from J, the gap between germline ends came to 11 bases. The CDR3 runs 15 residues. CDR1 SGDLS and CDR2 YYNGEE come from the germline V gene. Written as DNA, the CDR3 is TGTGCCAGCAGCGTTGGACCAACCCGCACAGATACGCAGTATTTT. The encoded protein is CASSVGPTRTDTQYF.